The 25 T cell receptor beta chains below come from one sample, sequenced in a study of metastatic and nonmetastatic thyroid tumors. All patients reached thyroid surgery having received no treatment beforehand. TCRdb re-clonotyped the PCR reads via MiXCR. The data contain approximately 86,000 clones, 9.5% to 15% of them singletons. The specimen was tumor tissue. These receptors originate from a female donor with papillary thyroid cancer or a benign thyroid nodule (not recorded which). Some clones in this sample may be carry-over from other donors' samples.

The table lists this clone with many counts. The CDR3 DNA reads as TGTGCCAGCAGTTACAGGGTAGAGGCTGAAGCTTTCTTT. This translates into CASSYRVEAEAFF. The rearrangement uses TRBV27 and TRBJ1-1; D is possibly TRBD1 (6 bases). With 4 bases removed from V and 6 bases from J, the gap between germline ends came to 12 bases. CDR1 and CDR2 (germline): MNHEY, SMNVEV (reference sequence). The CDR3 sequence is 13 residues long.

In its sample, this clone was seen many times. The rearrangement links TRBV2 to TRBJ1-5; D is undetermined. CDR3 length: 14 amino acids. Germline CDR1 SNHLY, CDR2 FYNNEI. Deletions cut 5 bases from V and 7 bases from J, with 15 bases between. CDR3 nucleotides: TGTGCCAGCAGTAGGGAGTCCCTGGGGCAGCCCCAGCATTTT. Translating gives CASSRESLGQPQHF.

Ten or more counts support this clone. The V gene is TRBV6-1, the J gene TRBJ2-5; D not resolved. V gave up 5 bases and J gave up 7 bases, with 14 bases separating them. This CDR3 region has 13 residues. CDR1 is MNHNS and CDR2 is SASEGT in the germline V gene. CDR3 in DNA: TGTGCCAGCAGTCCAGGAACCGTGGGGACCCAGTACTTC. It codes for CASSPGTVGTQYF.

With respect to this clone: At one boundary the junction diverges from the germline segment, which might be a read error. This chain links TRBV7-6 with TRBJ2-1; D is unresolved. This CDR3 is 15 amino acids long. From germline, CDR1 is SGHVS and CDR2 FNYEAQ. CDR3 DNA sequence: TGTGCCAGCAGCAGCCTGAGCTTTGGCTACAATGAGCAATTCTTC. This encodes CASSSLSFGYNEQFF.

This clone has at least ten counts. The J gene is TRBJ1-4, the V gene TRBV5-5; no reliable D call. Germline CDR1 is SGHKS and CDR2 is YYEKEE (reference sequence). The CDR3 has 13 amino acids. The V gene lost 0 bases and the J gene lost 3 bases, with 3 bases spanning the gap. DNA for the CDR3: TGTGCCAGCAGCTTGGGCGCTAATGAAAAACTGTTTTTT. It yields the protein CASSLGANEKLFF. Drawing the rest from reference TRBV5-5 and TRBJ1-4, the complete variable domain is DAGVTQSPTHLIKTRGQQVTLRCSPISGHKSVSWYQQVLGQGPQFIFQYYEKEERGRGNFPDRFSARQFPNYSSELNVNALLLGDSALYLCASSLGANEKLFFGSGTQLSVL.

This clone occurred many times. The rearrangement joins TRBV12-3 or TRBV12-4 to TRBJ2-2; D is unresolved. The CDR3 has 15 residues. V lost 3 bases to trimming and J lost 1 base, with 9 bases between them. CDR3 residues: CASSFRIMNTGELFF. CDR3 coding DNA: TGTGCCAGCAGTTTTCGGATCATGAACACCGGGGAGCTGTTTTTT.

The sample holds many counts of this clone. V and J are TRBV7-6 and TRBJ2-7; D not certain. V gave up 5 bases and J gave up 4 bases, with 9 bases separating them. The germline gives CDR1 SGHVS, CDR2 FNYEAQ. The length of the CDR3 is 12 residues. The CDR3 region has the DNA TGTGCCAGCAGCGACGACATTTACGAGCAGTACTTC. Protein sequence: CASSDDIYEQYF. The full variable domain, in which reference TRBV7-6 and TRBJ2-7 provide the parts outside the CDR3, is GAGVSQSPRYKVTKRGQDVALRCDPISGHVSLYWYRQALGQGPEFLTYFNYEAQQDKSGLPNDRFSAERPEGSISTLTIQRTEQRDSAMYRCASSDDIYEQYFGPGTRLTVT.

This clone was observed at least ten times. The chain employs TRBV2 and TRBJ2-1; possible D gene TRBD2, 5 bases. This CDR3 region has 13 residues. The germline V gene encodes CDR1 SNHLY and CDR2 FYNNEI. V shed 8 bases and J shed 5 bases, with 13 bases lying between them. Written as DNA, the CDR3 is TGTGCCAGCCGTTTTACTAGGGACAATGAGCAGTTCTTC. Translating it yields CASRFTRDNEQFF.

This clone was observed at least ten times. J is TRBJ2-1 and V is TRBV24-1; D possibly uses TRBD1 or TRBD2 (6 bases each). Trimming pared 9 bases from V and 7 bases from J, leaving 18 bases between. The CDR3 loop spans 14 amino acids. CDR1 and CDR2 (germline): KGHDR, SFDVKD. Here the CDR3 DNA reads TGTGCCACCGGGGGGCGCCCCACTGGAAATGAGCAGTTCTTC. Its protein is CATGGRPTGNEQFF.

Many counts were recorded for this clone. The rearrangement uses TRBV19 and TRBJ1-2; unclear D gene. Germline assignment: CDR1 LNHDA and CDR2 SQIVND (reference sequence). The CDR3 consists of 12 residues. V was shortened by 7 bases and J by 7 bases, with 13 bases between the two germline ends. In nucleotides, the CDR3 is TGTGCCAGTAAGCGGGAGATGGGTGGCTACACCTTC. Protein: CASKREMGGYTF.

This clone has at least ten counts. The rearrangement uses TRBV3-1 and TRBJ1-5; D is unclear. Trimming cost V 0 bases and J 3 bases, with 3 bases left between them. The CDR3 runs to 13 residues. Germline CDR1 and CDR2: LGHDT and YNNKEL (reference sequence). This CDR3 is CASSQEPNQPQHF. CDR3 in DNA: TGTGCCAGCAGCCAAGAACCCAATCAGCCCCAGCATTTT.

This clone has more than one count but fewer than ten. This may come from a read error, since a much larger clone is one base off. The V call is TRBV2, the J call TRBJ1-1, with D unclear. With 5 bases removed from V and 0 bases from J, the gap between germline ends came to 10 bases. Germline V CDR1 and CDR2: SNHLY, FYNNEI. The CDR3 spans 14 residues. In DNA, the CDR3 is TGTGCCAGCAGTCACCCGTGCATGAACACTGAAGCTTTCTTT. Its translation is CASSHPCMNTEAFF.

This clone was detected many times. The V call is TRBV11-3, the J call TRBJ2-5, with 10 positions matching TRBD2. Per the germline V gene, CDR1 is SGHNT and CDR2 is YENEEA. V gave up 4 bases and J gave up 4 bases; unmatched junction bases: 9. The CDR3 covers 16 residues. The CDR3 DNA reads TGTGCCAGCAGCTACGGAGCGGGAGGGCCACGAGAGACCCAGTACTTC. It codes for CASSYGAGGPRETQYF.

The sample holds many counts of this clone. This sequence joins TRBV5-8 and TRBJ2-7; TRBD1 aligns across 7 bases. The CDR3 runs 15 residues. J was trimmed by 7 bases and V by 1 base; bases with no gene match: 11. The germline gives CDR1 SGHTS, CDR2 YDEGEE. The CDR3 here is CASSLFQGVSVEQYF. CDR3 sequence (DNA): TGTGCCAGCAGCTTGTTCCAGGGGGTCTCTGTAGAGCAGTACTTC. The entire variable domain, with the rest obtained from reference TRBV5-8 and TRBJ2-7, is as follows: EAGVTQSPTHLIKTRGQQATLRCSPISGHTSVYWYQQALGLGLQFLLWYDEGEERNRGNFPPRFSGRQFPNYSSELNVNALELEDSALYLCASSLFQGVSVEQYFGPGTRLTVT.

This clone was counted ten times or more. This sequence joins TRBV5-5 and TRBJ1-5; 9 nucleotides agree with TRBD1. The CDR3 length is 14 residues. Germline V gene data show CDR1 as SGHKS and CDR2 as YYEKEE (reference sequence). V lost 4 bases and J lost 6; bases outside the gene matches: 5. The CDR3 is CASSPDRGFQPQHF. CDR3 sequence (DNA): TGTGCCAGCAGCCCTGACAGGGGGTTTCAGCCCCAGCATTTT.

The CDR3 nucleotides are TGTGCCAGCTCCCCCCCCGGGACAGGGATGCCCGGGGAGCTGTTTTTT. It specifies CASSPPGTGMPGELFF. The genes are TRBV5-6 and TRBJ2-2; 9 positions match TRBD1. Looked up from germline, CDR1 is SGHDT and CDR2 is YYEEEE. This CDR3 contains 16 residues. J gave up 6 bases and V 7 bases, and 13 bases lay outside the gene matches.

About this clone: One base away lies a much larger clone, so this may be a sequencing read error. The chain links TRBV5-1 to TRBJ2-7; the D gene is possibly TRBD2 (6 bases). Germline V gene lookup returns CDR1 SGHRS and CDR2 YFSETQ. The CDR3 runs to 14 residues. CDR3 sequence (DNA): TGCGCTAGCAGCCCTAGCGTAGCCCCCTACGAGCAGTACTTC. Translating it yields CASSPSVAPYEQYF.

This clone was picked up a small number of times. This may arise from a read error, as a much more abundant clone is one base away. Different DNA sequences within this sample yield the same CDR3. This chain joins TRBV5-6 and TRBJ2-3; D is undetermined. Germline CDR1 and CDR2: SGHDT and YYEEEE. The CDR3 has 12 residues. Trimming took 1 base from V and 4 from J, leaving 4 bases between them. CDR3 nucleotide sequence: TGTGCCAGCAGCTTGTCGGCAGATACGCAGTATTTT. Protein product: CASSLSADTQYF.

This clone was observed a handful of times. With a much larger clone just one base away, this may be a read error. Because the CDR3 is missing its conserved closing phenylalanine or tryptophan, this is likely a read error. In DNA form, the CDR3 reads TGTGCCAGCAGCCCCGGGACCCCCACCCATGAGCAGTTCCTC. Its translation: CASSPGTPTHEQFL. V and J are TRBV27 and TRBJ2-1; D possibly uses TRBD1 or TRBD2 (5 bases each). Germline V gene data show CDR1 as MNHEY and CDR2 as SMNVEV (reference sequence). The CDR3 totals 14 residues. V gave up 6 bases and J gave up 8 bases, with 17 bases separating them.

This clone was counted at least ten times. The chain links TRBV20-1 to TRBJ2-7; D possibly corresponds to TRBD2 (6 bases). Germline V lookup: CDR1 DFQATT, CDR2 SNEGSKA (reference sequence). With 0 bases removed from V and 8 bases from J, the gap between germline ends came to 14 bases. The CDR3 sequence is 13 residues long. CDR3 sequence reads: CSAREAGTPQQYF. As DNA, the CDR3 is TGCAGTGCTAGAGAAGCAGGGACTCCCCAGCAGTACTTC.

This clone was counted at least ten times. The sample holds other DNA sequences that translate to the same CDR3. This chain joins TRBV2 and TRBJ2-5, with a weak D call TRBD2 (6 bases). There are 17 residues in the CDR3. The germline V gene encodes CDR1 SNHLY and CDR2 FYNNEI. V shed 2 bases and J shed 1 base, with 17 bases lying between them. The CDR3, as DNA: TGTGCCAGCAGTGAATTCGCTGGGGGGACGATCCAAGAGACCCAGTACTTC. Protein: CASSEFAGGTIQETQYF.

V is TRBV10-1 and J is TRBJ2-7; D is perhaps TRBD2 (5 bases). Germline CDR1 WNHNN, CDR2 SYGVQD (reference sequence). There are 13 residues in the CDR3. With 4 bases removed from V and 1 base from J, the gap between germline ends came to 8 bases. As DNA, the CDR3 is TGCGCCAGCAGTGGGGAGCCGTCCTACGAGCAGTACTTC. It encodes CASSGEPSYEQYF.

V gene TRBV4-1 combines with J gene TRBJ2-2; D not certain. The V and J ends lost 0 bases and 6 bases respectively, with 11 bases between them. The CDR3 has 15 amino acids. Germline CDR1 is MGHRA and CDR2 is YSYEKL. The CDR3 loop reads CASSQDIGRPGELFF. CDR3 nucleotides: TGCGCCAGCAGCCAAGATATAGGGCGGCCCGGGGAGCTGTTTTTT.

This clone was detected ten times or more. The rearrangement uses TRBV5-1 and TRBJ1-1; tentatively, D is TRBD1 (6 bases). This CDR3 is built from 15 residues. V was shortened by 3 bases and J by 4 bases, with 16 bases between the two germline ends. CDR1 is SGHRS, CDR2 YFSETQ, per germline. The CDR3 DNA reads as TGCGCCAGCAGCTGGAGGGGGGTAATAGGCACTGAAGCTTTCTTT. Translation: CASSWRGVIGTEAFF.

The sample holds many counts of this clone. CDR3 in DNA: TGTGCCAGCAGATGGACAGCCCAGGGGACTGAAGCTTTCTTT. The encoded protein is CASRWTAQGTEAFF. J is TRBJ1-1 and V is TRBV11-2, with D tentatively TRBD1 (6 bases). This CDR3 region has 14 residues. Per germline, CDR1 SGHAT and CDR2 FQNNGV. Trimming took off 6 bases at V and 5 bases at J, with 16 bases between the two ends.